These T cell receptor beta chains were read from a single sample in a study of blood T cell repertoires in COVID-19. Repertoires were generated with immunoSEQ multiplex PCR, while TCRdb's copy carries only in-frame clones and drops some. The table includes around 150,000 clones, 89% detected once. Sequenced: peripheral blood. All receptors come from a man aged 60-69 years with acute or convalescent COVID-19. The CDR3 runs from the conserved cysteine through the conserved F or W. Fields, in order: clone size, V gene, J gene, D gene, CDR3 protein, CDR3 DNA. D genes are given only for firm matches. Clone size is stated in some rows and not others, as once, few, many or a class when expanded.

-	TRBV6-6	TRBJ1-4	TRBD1	CASSNLRGLGEKLFF	TGTGCCAGCAGTAATCTCAGGGGGCTGGGTGAAAAACTGTTTTTT
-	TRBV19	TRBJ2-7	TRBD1	CASSIRTGGAEQYF	TGTGCCAGTAGTATTCGGACAGGGGGCGCCGAGCAGTACTTC
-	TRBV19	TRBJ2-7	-	CASSMGWLGTAAYEQYF	TGTGCCAGTAGTATGGGGTGGCTTGGGACTGCAGCCTACGAGCAGTACTTC
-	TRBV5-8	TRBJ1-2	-	CASSRGSGYGYTF	TGTGCCAGCAGCAGGGGCTCGGGCTATGGCTACACCTTC
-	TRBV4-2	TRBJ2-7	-	CASSQDRSAVLYEQYF	TGTGCCAGCAGCCAAGACCGGTCAGCGGTCCTCTACGAGCAGTACTTC
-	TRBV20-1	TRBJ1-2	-	CSAQTGYGYTF	TGCAGTGCCCAGACAGGATATGGCTACACCTTC
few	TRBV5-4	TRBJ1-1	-	CASSPREGGGTEAFF	TGTGCCAGCAGCCCCCGGGAGGGAGGGGGCACTGAAGCTTTCTTT
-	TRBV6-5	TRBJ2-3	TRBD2	CASSPRGGRADTQYF	TGTGCCAGCAGCCCCCGGGGGGGCCGTGCAGATACGCAGTATTTT
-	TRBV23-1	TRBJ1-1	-	CASPTRFDTEAFF	TGCGCCAGCCCGACAAGGTTTGACACTGAAGCTTTCTTT
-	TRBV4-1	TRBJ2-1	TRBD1	CASSPDGQGIEQFF	TGCGCCAGCAGCCCTGACGGACAGGGGATTGAGCAGTTCTTC
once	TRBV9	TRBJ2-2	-	CASSVGDTGELFF	TGTGCCAGCAGCGTAGGAGACACCGGGGAGCTGTTTTTT
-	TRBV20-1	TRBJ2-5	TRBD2	CSASSGGDQETQYF	TGCAGTGCTAGTAGCGGGGGGGATCAAGAGACCCAGTACTTC
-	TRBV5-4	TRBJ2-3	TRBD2	CASSIRLAGGPNTQYF	TGTGCCAGCAGCATAAGACTAGCGGGGGGGCCGAATACGCAGTATTTT
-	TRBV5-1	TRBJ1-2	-	CASSSSNYGYTF	TGCGCCAGCAGCTCCTCTAATTATGGCTACACCTTC
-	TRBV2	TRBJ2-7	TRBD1	CASQTGIDEQYF	TGTGCCAGCCAGACAGGGATAGACGAGCAGTACTTC
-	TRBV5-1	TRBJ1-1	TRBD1	CASSLGRQGLNTEAFF	TGCGCCAGCAGCTTGGGTCGACAGGGGTTGAACACTGAAGCTTTCTTT
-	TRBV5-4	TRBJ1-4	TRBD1	CASRRGQGHEKLFF	TGTGCCAGCAGAAGGGGACAGGGGCACGAAAAACTGTTTTTT
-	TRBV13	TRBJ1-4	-	CASSLFQSPTNEKLFF	TGTGCCAGCAGCTTATTCCAGTCCCCAACTAATGAAAAACTGTTTTTT
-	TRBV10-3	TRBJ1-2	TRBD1	CAISESFQGAVDGYTF	TGTGCCATCAGTGAGTCCTTTCAGGGGGCAGTTGATGGCTACACCTTC
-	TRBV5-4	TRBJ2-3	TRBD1	CASSPSTGGRDTQYF	TGTGCCAGCAGCCCTTCGACAGGGGGCAGGGATACGCAGTATTTT
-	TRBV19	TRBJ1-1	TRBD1	CASSITLDREGTEAFF	TGTGCCAGTAGTATAACCCTGGACAGGGAGGGCACTGAAGCTTTCTTT
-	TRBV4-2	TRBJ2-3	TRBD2	CASSRDQSRGGTADTQYF	TGTGCCAGCAGCCGAGACCAGTCGCGGGGGGGCACGGCAGATACGCAGTATTTT
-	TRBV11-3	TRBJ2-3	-	CASSLLAGGTDTQYF	TGTGCCAGCAGCTTACTAGCTGGTGGCACAGATACGCAGTATTTT
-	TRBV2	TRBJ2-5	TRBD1	CASTKEGQRTQYF	TGTGCCAGCACCAAAGAGGGACAGCGGACCCAGTACTTC
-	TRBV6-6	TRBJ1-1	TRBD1	CASGKQGAGNTEAFF	TGTGCCAGCGGCAAACAGGGGGCGGGAAACACTGAAGCTTTCTTT
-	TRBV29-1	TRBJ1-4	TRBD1	CITRGQGEKLFF	TGCATCACTAGGGGGCAAGGGGAAAAACTGTTTTTT
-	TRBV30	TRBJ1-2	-	CAWSQGIRDGYTF	TGTGCCTGGAGCCAGGGCATCCGGGATGGCTACACCTTC
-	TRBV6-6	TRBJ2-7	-	CASSSGVKSEQYF	TGTGCCAGCAGTTCGGGGGTGAAAAGCGAGCAGTACTTC
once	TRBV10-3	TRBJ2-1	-	CAISGGTGKNEQFF	TGTGCCATCAGTGGCGGGACTGGAAAAAATGAGCAGTTCTTC